The source of this TCR beta chain is a study of T cells in Graves' hyperthyroidism and ophthalmopathy. CDR1 WNHNN and CDR2 SYGVQD come from the germline V gene (reference sequence). CDR3 length equals 14 residues. Trimming left V 4 bases short and J 0 bases short, with 10 bases between. The CDR3 regions of TCR beta were amplified from RNA transcripts. The study used the HTBI primer set for a first-round RT-PCR of the TCR CDR3. TCRdb re-analysed the multiplex PCR reads in MiXCR, keeping a single row per CDR3 protein. Counted here are 600,000 to 800,000 distinct CDR3 sequences, approximately 36% occurring once; the ten biggest clones make up around a third.

The sample comprised blood. The rearrangement uses TRBV10-1 and TRBJ2-7; D is undetermined. This TCR was recovered from a woman aged 40 to 50 with Graves' hyperthyroidism. The CDR3 sequence is CASSVGRNSYEQYF. The CDR3 region has the DNA TGCGCCAGCAGTGTAGGTCGGAACTCCTACGAGCAGTACTTC.